This T cell receptor beta chain was recovered during a study of blood T cell repertoires in COVID-19. It was during active infection that Seattle patients were enrolled and then longitudinally followed. In the original workflow: The authors estimated nucleated cell counts from reference gene primer amplification. Sequencing was performed with immunoSEQ multiplex PCR; in TCRdb, only in-frame clones are kept and a portion is missing. V, J and clone size are taken as reported in that table, and D and trimming were inferred from the DNA itself. The data show 150,000 to 200,000 clones, with about four fifths seen just once and approximately 9.9% held by the top ten. This clone was seen only once. This CDR3 has 12 amino acids. Per the germline V gene, CDR1 is LGHDT and CDR2 is YNNKEL (reference sequence). Trimming stripped 4 bases from V and 2 bases from J, with 5 bases between.

This receptor was taken from a woman in her thirties or forties with COVID-19, enrolled during active disease. J is TRBJ1-1 and V is TRBV3-1 (or the pseudogene TRBV3-2), with D unresolved. Sequenced input: peripheral blood. The CDR3 here is CASSRTNTEAFF. The CDR3 region has the DNA TGTGCCAGCAGCCGAACTAACACTGAAGCTTTCTTT.